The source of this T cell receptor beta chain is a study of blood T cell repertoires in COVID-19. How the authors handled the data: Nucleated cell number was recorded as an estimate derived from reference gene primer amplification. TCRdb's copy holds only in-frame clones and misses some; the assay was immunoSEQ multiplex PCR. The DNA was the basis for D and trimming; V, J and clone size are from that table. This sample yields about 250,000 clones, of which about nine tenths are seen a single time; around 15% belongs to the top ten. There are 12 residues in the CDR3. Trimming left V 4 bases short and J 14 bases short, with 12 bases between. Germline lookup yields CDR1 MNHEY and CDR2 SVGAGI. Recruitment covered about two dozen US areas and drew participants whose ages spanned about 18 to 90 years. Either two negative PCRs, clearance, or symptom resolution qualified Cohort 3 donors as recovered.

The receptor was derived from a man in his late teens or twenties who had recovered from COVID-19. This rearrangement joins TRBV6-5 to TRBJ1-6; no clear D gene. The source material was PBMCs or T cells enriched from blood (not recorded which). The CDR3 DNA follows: TGTGCCAGCAGTTCATCAGGTGCTACCCTCCACTTT. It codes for CASSSSGATLHF.